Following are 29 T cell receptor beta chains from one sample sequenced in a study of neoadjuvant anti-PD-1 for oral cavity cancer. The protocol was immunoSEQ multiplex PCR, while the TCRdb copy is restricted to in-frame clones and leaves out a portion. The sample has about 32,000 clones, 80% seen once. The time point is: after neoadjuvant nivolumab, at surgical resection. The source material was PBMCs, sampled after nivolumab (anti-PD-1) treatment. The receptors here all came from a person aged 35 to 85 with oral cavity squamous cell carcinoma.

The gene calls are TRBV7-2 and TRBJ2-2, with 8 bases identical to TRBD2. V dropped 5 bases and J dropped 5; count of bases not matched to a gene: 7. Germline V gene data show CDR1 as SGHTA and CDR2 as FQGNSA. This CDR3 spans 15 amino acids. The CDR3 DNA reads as TGTGCCAGCAGCCTGAGAGCGGGGGAGACCGGGGAGCTGTTTTTT. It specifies CASSLRAGETGELFF.

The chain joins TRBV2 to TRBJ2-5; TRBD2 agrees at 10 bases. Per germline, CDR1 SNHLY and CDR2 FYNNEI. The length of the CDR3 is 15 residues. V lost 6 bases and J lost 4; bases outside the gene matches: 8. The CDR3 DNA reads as TGTGCCAGCAGCAAAAGGGCTAGCGGGGGAGAGACCCAGTACTTC. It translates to CASSKRASGGETQYF.

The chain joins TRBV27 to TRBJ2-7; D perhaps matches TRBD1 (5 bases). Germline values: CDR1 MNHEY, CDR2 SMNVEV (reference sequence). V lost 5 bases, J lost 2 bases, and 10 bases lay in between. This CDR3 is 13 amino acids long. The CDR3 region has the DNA TGTGCCAGCAGTACGACAGAAGCCTACGAGCAGTACTTC. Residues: CASSTTEAYEQYF.

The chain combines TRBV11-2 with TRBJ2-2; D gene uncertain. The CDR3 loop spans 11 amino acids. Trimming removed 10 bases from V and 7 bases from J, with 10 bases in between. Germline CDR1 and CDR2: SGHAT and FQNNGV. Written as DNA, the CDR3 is TGTGCCACCCTCTCGGGCGGGGAGCTGTTTTTT. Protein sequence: CATLSGGELFF.

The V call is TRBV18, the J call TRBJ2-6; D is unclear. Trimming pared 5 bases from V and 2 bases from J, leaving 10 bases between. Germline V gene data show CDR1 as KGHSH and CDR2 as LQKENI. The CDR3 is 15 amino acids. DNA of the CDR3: TGTGCCAGCTCAGCAGTCTCCCCTGGGGCCAACGTCCTGACTTTC. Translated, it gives CASSAVSPGANVLTF.

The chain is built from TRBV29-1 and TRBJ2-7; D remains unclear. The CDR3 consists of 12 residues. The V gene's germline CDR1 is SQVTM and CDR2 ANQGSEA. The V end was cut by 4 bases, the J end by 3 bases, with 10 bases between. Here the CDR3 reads CSVGGVGYEQYF. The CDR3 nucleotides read TGCAGCGTTGGTGGGGTGGGCTACGAGCAGTACTTC.

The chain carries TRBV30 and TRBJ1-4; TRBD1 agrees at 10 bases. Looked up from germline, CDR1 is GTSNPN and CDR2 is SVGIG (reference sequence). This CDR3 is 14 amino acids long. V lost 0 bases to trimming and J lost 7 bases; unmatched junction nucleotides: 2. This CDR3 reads CAWSVGTGAEKLFF. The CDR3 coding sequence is TGTGCCTGGAGTGTAGGGACAGGGGCTGAAAAACTGTTTTTT. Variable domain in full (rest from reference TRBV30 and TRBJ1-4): SQTIHQWPATLVQPVGSPLSLECTVEGTSNPNLYWYRQAAGRGLQLLFYSVGIGQISSEVPQNLSASRPQDRQFILSSKKLLLSDSGFYLCAWSVGTGAEKLFFGSGTQLSVL.

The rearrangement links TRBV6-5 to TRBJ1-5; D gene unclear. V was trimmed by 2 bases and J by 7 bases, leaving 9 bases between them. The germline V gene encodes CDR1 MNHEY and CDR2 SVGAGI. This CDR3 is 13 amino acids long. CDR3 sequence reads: CASSYGAEQPQHF. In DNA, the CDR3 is TGTGCCAGCAGTTACGGCGCCGAACAGCCCCAGCATTTT.

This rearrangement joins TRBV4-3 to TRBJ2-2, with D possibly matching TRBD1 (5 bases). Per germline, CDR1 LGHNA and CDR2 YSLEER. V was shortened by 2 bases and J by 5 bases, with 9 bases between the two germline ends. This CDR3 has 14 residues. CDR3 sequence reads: CASSQSRVTGELFF. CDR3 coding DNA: TGCGCCAGCAGCCAATCCAGGGTAACCGGGGAGCTGTTTTTT.

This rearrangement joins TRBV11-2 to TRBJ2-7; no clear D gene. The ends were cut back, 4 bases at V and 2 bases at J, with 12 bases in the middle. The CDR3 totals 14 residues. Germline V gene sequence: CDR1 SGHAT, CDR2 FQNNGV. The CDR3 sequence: CASSSLRATYEQYF. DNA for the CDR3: TGTGCCAGCAGCTCCCTCCGGGCGACCTACGAGCAGTACTTC.

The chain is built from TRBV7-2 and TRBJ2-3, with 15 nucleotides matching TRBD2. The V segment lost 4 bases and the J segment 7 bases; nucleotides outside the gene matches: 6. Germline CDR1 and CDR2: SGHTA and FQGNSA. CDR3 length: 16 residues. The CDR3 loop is CASSSGLAGGRNTQYF. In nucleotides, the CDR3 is TGTGCCAGCAGCTCCGGACTAGCGGGGGGGCGGAATACGCAGTATTTT. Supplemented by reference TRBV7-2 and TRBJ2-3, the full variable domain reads GAGVSQSPSNKVTEKGKDVELRCDPISGHTALYWYRQSLGQGLEFLIYFQGNSAPDKSGLPSDRFSAERTGGSVSTLTIQRTQQEDSAVYLCASSSGLAGGRNTQYFGPGTRLTVL.

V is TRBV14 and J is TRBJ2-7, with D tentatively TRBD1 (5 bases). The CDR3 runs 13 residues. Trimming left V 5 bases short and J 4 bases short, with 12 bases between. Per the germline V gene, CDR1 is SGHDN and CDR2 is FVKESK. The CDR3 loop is CASSSRQIYEQYF. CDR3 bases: TGTGCCAGCAGCTCCAGACAGATTTACGAGCAGTACTTC.

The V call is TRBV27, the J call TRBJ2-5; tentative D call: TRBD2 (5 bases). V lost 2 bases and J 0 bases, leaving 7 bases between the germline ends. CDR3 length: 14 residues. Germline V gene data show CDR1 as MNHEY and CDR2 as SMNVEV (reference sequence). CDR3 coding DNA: TGTGCCAGCAGTTTAATCGGGAACCAAGAGACCCAGTACTTC. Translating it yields CASSLIGNQETQYF.

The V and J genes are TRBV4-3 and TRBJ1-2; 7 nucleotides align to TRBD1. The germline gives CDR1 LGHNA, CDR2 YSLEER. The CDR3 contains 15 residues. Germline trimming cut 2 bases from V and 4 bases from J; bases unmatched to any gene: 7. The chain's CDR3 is CASSQMTGISYGYTF. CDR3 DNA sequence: TGCGCCAGCAGCCAAATGACAGGGATCTCCTATGGCTACACCTTC.

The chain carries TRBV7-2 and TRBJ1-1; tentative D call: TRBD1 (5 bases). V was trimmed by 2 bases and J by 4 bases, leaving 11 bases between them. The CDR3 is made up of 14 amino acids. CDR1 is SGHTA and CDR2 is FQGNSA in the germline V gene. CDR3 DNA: TGTGCCAGCAGCTTATGGGGCGAGAGCACTGAAGCTTTCTTT. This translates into CASSLWGESTEAFF.

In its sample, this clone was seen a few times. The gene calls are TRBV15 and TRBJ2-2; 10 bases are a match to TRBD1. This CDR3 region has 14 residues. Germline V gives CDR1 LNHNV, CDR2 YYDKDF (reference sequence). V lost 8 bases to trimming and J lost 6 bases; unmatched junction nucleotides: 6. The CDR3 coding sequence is TGTGCCACCCGCCGGGACAGGGGAGCCGGGGAGCTGTTTTTT. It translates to CATRRDRGAGELFF.

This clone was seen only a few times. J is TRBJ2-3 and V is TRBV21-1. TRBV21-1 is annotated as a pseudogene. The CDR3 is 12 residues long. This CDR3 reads CASSKVTDTQYF. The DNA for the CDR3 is TGTGCCAGCAGCAAAGTCACAGATACGCAGTATTTT.

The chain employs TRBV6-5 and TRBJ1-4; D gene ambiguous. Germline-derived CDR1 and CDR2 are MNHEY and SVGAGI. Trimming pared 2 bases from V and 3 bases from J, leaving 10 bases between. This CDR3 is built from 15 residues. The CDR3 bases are TGTGCCAGCAGTTACGGGGAAACGGCTAATGAAAAACTGTTTTTT. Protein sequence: CASSYGETANEKLFF.

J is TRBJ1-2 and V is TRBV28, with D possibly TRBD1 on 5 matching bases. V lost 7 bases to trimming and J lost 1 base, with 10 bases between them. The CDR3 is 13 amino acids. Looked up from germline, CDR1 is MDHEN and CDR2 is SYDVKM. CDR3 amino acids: CASTPGLNYGYTF. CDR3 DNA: TGTGCCAGCACCCCGGGACTTAACTATGGCTACACCTTC.

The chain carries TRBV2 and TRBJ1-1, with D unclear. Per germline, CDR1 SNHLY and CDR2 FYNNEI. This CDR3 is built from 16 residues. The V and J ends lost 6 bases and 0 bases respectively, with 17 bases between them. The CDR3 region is CASRPGGPGLNTEAFF. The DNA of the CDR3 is TGTGCCAGCAGGCCCGGTGGTCCGGGATTGAACACTGAAGCTTTCTTT.

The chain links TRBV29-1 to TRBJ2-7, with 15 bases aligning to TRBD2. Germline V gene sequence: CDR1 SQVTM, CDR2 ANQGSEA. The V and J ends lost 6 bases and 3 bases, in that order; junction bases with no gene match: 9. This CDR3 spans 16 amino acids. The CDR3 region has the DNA TGCAGCGTAAATCCGGGACTAGCGGGGGGACTCTACGAGCAGTACTTC. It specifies CSVNPGLAGGLYEQYF.

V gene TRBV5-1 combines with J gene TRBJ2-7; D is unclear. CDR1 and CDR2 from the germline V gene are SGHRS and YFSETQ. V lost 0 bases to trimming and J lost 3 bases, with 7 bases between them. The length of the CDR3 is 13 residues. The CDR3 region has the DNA TGCGCCAGCAGCTTGGTAGGAGACTACGAGCAGTACTTC. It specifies CASSLVGDYEQYF.

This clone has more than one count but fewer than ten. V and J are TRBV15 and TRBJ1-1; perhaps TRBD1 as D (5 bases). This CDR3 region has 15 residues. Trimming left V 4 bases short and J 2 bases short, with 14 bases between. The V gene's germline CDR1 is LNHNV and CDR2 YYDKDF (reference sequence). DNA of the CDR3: TGTGCCACCAGCACAGGAATGCAGGGTAACACTGAAGCTTTCTTT. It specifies CATSTGMQGNTEAFF.

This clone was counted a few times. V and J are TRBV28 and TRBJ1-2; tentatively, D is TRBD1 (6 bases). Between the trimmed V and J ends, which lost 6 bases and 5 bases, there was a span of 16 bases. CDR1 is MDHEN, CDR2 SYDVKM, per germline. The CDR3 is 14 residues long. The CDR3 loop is CASSRGGARYGYTF. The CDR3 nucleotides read TGTGCCAGCAGCCGCGGGGGGGCGAGGTATGGCTACACCTTC.

The CDR3 loop reads CASSLRIGDRETEQYF. In nucleotides, the CDR3 is TGTGCCAGCAGCTTAAGAATTGGAGACAGGGAGACCGAGCAGTACTTC. The J gene is TRBJ2-7, the V gene TRBV7-9; 7 bases line up with TRBD1. Germline CDR1 is SEHNR and CDR2 is FQNEAQ (reference sequence). The CDR3 has 16 amino acids. J was trimmed by 6 bases and V by 2 bases; bases with no gene match: 13.

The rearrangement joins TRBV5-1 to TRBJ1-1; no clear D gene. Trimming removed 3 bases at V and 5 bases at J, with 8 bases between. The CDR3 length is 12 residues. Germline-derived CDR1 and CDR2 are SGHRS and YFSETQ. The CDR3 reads CASSSGRTEAFF. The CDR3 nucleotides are TGCGCCAGCAGCTCCGGAAGGACTGAAGCTTTCTTT.

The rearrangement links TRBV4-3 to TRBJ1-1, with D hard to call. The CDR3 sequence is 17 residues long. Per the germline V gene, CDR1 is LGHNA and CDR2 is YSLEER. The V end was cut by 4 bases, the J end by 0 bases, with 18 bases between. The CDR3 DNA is TGCGCCAGCAGCCCATCCGTGGCAGGAAGCATGAACACTGAAGCTTTCTTT. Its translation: CASSPSVAGSMNTEAFF.

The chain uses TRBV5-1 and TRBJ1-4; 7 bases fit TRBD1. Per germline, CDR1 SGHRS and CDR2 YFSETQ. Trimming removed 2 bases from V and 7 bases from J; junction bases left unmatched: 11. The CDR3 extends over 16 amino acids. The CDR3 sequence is CASSFTVQGGGEKLFF. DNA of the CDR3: TGCGCCAGCAGCTTTACGGTTCAGGGGGGAGGTGAAAAACTGTTTTTT.

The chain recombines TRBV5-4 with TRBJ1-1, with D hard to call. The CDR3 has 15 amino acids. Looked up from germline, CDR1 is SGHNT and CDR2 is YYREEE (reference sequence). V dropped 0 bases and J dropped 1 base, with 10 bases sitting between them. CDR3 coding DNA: TGTGCCAGCAGCTTGGCGTATTCAGGGAACACTGAAGCTTTCTTT. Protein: CASSLAYSGNTEAFF. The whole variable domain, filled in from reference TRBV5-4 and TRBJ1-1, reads ETGVTQSPTHLIKTRGQQVTLRCSSQSGHNTVSWYQQALGQGPQFIFQYYREEENGRGNFPPRFSGLQFPNYSSELNVNALELDDSALYLCASSLAYSGNTEAFFGQGTRLTVV.